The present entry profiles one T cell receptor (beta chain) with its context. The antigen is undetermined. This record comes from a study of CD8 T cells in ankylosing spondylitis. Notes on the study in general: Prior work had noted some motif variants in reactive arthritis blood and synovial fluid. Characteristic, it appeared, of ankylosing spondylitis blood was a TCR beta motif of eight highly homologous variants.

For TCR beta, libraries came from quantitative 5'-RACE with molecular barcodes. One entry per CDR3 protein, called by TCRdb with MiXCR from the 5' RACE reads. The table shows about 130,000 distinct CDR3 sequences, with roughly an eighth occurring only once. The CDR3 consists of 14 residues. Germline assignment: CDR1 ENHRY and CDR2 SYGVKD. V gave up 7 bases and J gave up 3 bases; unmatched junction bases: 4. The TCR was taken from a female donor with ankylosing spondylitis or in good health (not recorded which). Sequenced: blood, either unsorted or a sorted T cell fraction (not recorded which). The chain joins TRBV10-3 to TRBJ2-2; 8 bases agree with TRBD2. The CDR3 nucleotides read TGTGCCATCACGCCCGGGAGGGACACCGGGGAGCTGTTTTTT. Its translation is CAITPGRDTGELFF.